These T cell receptor beta chains were read from a single sample in a study of cytomegalovirus exposure and HLA in healthy donors. TCRdb keeps only in-frame clones here, not all; method: immunoSEQ multiplex PCR. The sample consists of some 120,000 clones, approximately 80% of them appearing once. Input material: PBMCs. Every receptor here comes from a male donor in good health and CMV-seronegative. Both conserved end residues are trimmed from each CDR3. Each record gives: V gene, J gene, CDR3 protein.

V gene: TRBV7-9; J gene: TRBJ2-2; CDR3 protein: ASSLQRGGNGELF
V gene: TRBV27; J gene: TRBJ2-7; CDR3 protein: ASSLSAGVTYEQY
V gene: TRBV27; J gene: NA; CDR3 protein: ASSLDRGYNEQY
V gene: TRBV25-1; J gene: TRBJ1-4; CDR3 protein: ASSESAGVGGEKLF
V gene: TRBV28; J gene: TRBJ1-6; CDR3 protein: ASSFVRENSPLH
V gene: TRBV5-1; J gene: TRBJ2-1; CDR3 protein: ASSAQGRRTYNEQF
V gene: TRBV6-1; J gene: TRBJ1-3; CDR3 protein: ASTLQVWPIY
V gene: TRBV7-6; J gene: TRBJ2-5; CDR3 protein: ASSSGVRETQY
V gene: TRBV19; J gene: TRBJ1-4; CDR3 protein: ASSISGEKLF
V gene: TRBV7-2; J gene: TRBJ2-7; CDR3 protein: ASSQGGNHEQY
V gene: TRBV10-3; J gene: TRBJ2-3; CDR3 protein: AISGSGRTETDTQY
V gene: TRBV11-2; J gene: TRBJ1-3; CDR3 protein: ASSLVTGGGNTIY
V gene: TRBV30; J gene: TRBJ2-6; CDR3 protein: AWSVQGRRVANVLT
V gene: TRBV7-9; J gene: TRBJ1-2; CDR3 protein: ASTMGGYGYT
V gene: TRBV7-2; J gene: TRBJ1-2; CDR3 protein: ASSQDRRNGYT
V gene: TRBV6-6; J gene: TRBJ1-1; CDR3 protein: ASRDRDRENTEAF
V gene: TRBV6-1; J gene: TRBJ2-7; CDR3 protein: ASATMGSGAYEQY
V gene: TRBV5-1; J gene: TRBJ2-2; CDR3 protein: ASSLTVSGTGELF
V gene: TRBV6-6; J gene: TRBJ2-3; CDR3 protein: ASSYSVTSGDTQY
V gene: TRBV7-9; J gene: TRBJ1-1; CDR3 protein: ASSFWDSMNTEAF
V gene: TRBV7-2; J gene: TRBJ2-1; CDR3 protein: ASSPTPGLSYNEQF
V gene: TRBV18; J gene: TRBJ2-7; CDR3 protein: ASSPIPGQGHEQY
V gene: TRBV30; J gene: TRBJ2-7; CDR3 protein: AWDTGPSSYEQY
V gene: TRBV7-2; J gene: TRBJ1-2; CDR3 protein: ASSLSTGPYGYT
V gene: TRBV5-5; J gene: TRBJ1-4; CDR3 protein: ASSLSVWRGTNEKLF
V gene: TRBV6-4; J gene: TRBJ2-5; CDR3 protein: ASSGKTGYGETQY